The next 16 T cell receptor beta chains were all read from a single sample in a study of CD8 T cells in Susac syndrome (dated by TCRdb to the late 2010s). Libraries were prepared through the immunoSEQ multiplex PCR assay. RNA was extracted using the RNeasy kit, and about 0.45 to 1 ug of the RNA was reverse transcribed with random hexamers. TCRdb reprocessed the public reads (quality trimming at Q25 with fastp, clone calling with MiXCR) and kept in-frame beta chains. Rows merge per CDR3 protein into single entries with the most common DNA and genes. This sample holds some 150,000 distinct CDR3 sequences; roughly 95% were observed only once. The ten largest account for over 0.07% of the sample. Sequences were obtained from CD4+ T cells from PBMCs. The source is a human donor in good health.

This chain joins TRBV7-6 and TRBJ1-1, with D maybe TRBD1 (6 bases). Germline CDR1 SGHVS, CDR2 FNYEAQ. The CDR3 consists of 15 residues. Trimming cost V 5 bases and J 6 bases, with 19 bases left between them. The CDR3 region has the DNA TGTGCCAGCAGCGTAGGGGAGGGGGGGTACGCTGAAGCTTTCTTT. Translating it yields CASSVGEGGYAEAFF.

This chain joins TRBV5-1 and TRBJ2-3; possible D gene TRBD1, 5 bases. Trimming shortened V by 5 bases and J by 2 bases, and 12 bases separated the two germline ends. This CDR3 is 14 amino acids long. Germline V gene data show CDR1 as SGHRS and CDR2 as YFSETQ. The CDR3 loop reads CASRQRQYTDTQYF. Written as DNA, the CDR3 is TGCGCCAGCAGGCAGAGACAGTACACAGATACGCAGTATTTT.

The chain combines TRBV5-1 with TRBJ2-3; 13 bases are shared with TRBD2. Unmatched junction bases numbered 4, after V lost 4 bases and J lost 2 bases. In germline, CDR1 is SGHRS, CDR2 YFSETQ. The CDR3 is 16 amino acids. CDR3 amino acids: CASSPGTSGNTDTQYF. As DNA, the CDR3 is TGCGCCAGCAGCCCCGGGACTAGCGGGAACACAGATACGCAGTATTTT.

Of note for this clonotype: One end of the junction varies from germline; a read error may be responsible. This chain connects TRBV6-5 to TRBJ1-1; 9 bases are shared with TRBD1. The CDR3 contains 14 residues. The germline CDR1 and CDR2 sequences are MNHEY and SVGAGI. The CDR3 protein is CASNYRGRNTEAFF. The CDR3 bases are TGTGCCAGCAATTACAGGGGGCGCAACACTGAAGCTTTCTTT.

V is TRBV12-3 or TRBV12-4 and J is TRBJ2-7; D not resolved. The CDR3 has 13 residues. Trimming shortened V by 6 bases and J by 2 bases, and 11 bases separated the two germline ends. The CDR3, as DNA: TGTGCCAGCAGAACGGCCGCGGCCTACGAGCAGTACTTC. Protein sequence: CASRTAAAYEQYF.

The chain has TRBV10-3 and TRBJ2-7; 7 nucleotides match TRBD1. This CDR3 contains 15 residues. Germline-derived CDR1 and CDR2 are ENHRY and SYGVKD. J was trimmed by 1 base and V by 3 bases; bases with no gene match: 6. The CDR3 spells CAISDPGQASYEQYF. In nucleotides, the CDR3 is TGTGCCATCAGTGACCCAGGACAGGCGTCCTACGAGCAGTACTTC.

The J gene is TRBJ2-5, the V gene TRBV5-1, with TRBD2 as a possible D gene (5 bases). This CDR3 spans 13 amino acids. CDR1 is SGHRS and CDR2 is YFSETQ in the germline V gene. V was pared by 2 bases and J by 5 bases, with 10 bases between. The CDR3 DNA reads as TGCGCCAGCAGCTTAGAGGGTTGGGAGACCCAGTACTTC. Residues: CASSLEGWETQYF.

The rearrangement uses TRBV6-1 and TRBJ2-7, with D perhaps matching TRBD1 or TRBD2 (5 bases each). Germline lookup yields CDR1 MNHNS and CDR2 SASEGT. The V gene lost 0 bases and the J gene lost 5 bases, with 8 bases spanning the gap. The CDR3 is 13 residues long. The CDR3 DNA reads as TGTGCCAGCAGTGAAGCACGGGGCCACGAGCAGTACTTC. This translates into CASSEARGHEQYF.

The chain uses TRBV4-1 and TRBJ2-1, with 9 bases lining up with TRBD2. CDR3 length: 17 residues. Germline V gene sequence: CDR1 MGHRA, CDR2 YSYEKL. Trimming removed 4 bases from V and 5 bases from J; junction bases left unmatched: 12. As DNA, the CDR3 is TGCGCCAGCAGCCCGACGACTAGCGGAGCCCTTAACAATGAGCAGTTCTTC. Its protein is CASSPTTSGALNNEQFF.

The chain carries TRBV28 and TRBJ1-1, with D tentatively TRBD1 (5 bases). CDR1 and CDR2 (germline): MDHEN, SYDVKM. The V and J ends lost 2 bases and 1 base respectively, with 8 bases between them. The CDR3 totals 14 residues. The CDR3 DNA sequence: TGTGCCAGCAGTTTAACAGACAGGAACACTGAAGCTTTCTTT. This gives the protein CASSLTDRNTEAFF.

The J gene is TRBJ2-6, the V gene TRBV5-1; no clear D. The V and J ends lost 3 bases and 0 bases respectively, with 4 bases between them. CDR3 size: 14 residues. Germline V lookup: CDR1 SGHRS, CDR2 YFSETQ. The CDR3 DNA is TGCGCCAGCAGCTACAGCTCTGGGGCCAACGTCCTGACTTTC. Translated: CASSYSSGANVLTF.

The chain couples TRBV5-1 to TRBJ2-5, with TRBD1 matching 9 bases. The V gene end was trimmed by 0 bases and the J gene end by 6 bases; junction bases not matched to a gene: 12. Germline V gene lookup returns CDR1 SGHRS and CDR2 YFSETQ. This CDR3 is 17 amino acids long. For the CDR3, the DNA is TGCGCCAGCAGCTTGGCGGGGACAGGGAATATTGTTAAGACCCAGTACTTC. Amino acids: CASSLAGTGNIVKTQYF. Filled out from reference TRBV5-1 and TRBJ2-5, the complete variable domain reads KAGVTQTPRYLIKTRGQQVTLSCSPISGHRSVSWYQQTPGQGLQFLFEYFSETQRNKGNFPGRFSGRQFSNSRSEMNVSTLELGDSALYLCASSLAGTGNIVKTQYFGPGTRLLVL.

This chain uses TRBV9 with TRBJ1-1, with a tentative D call TRBD1 (5 bases). Trimming pared 5 bases from V and 0 bases from J, leaving 20 bases between. Per the germline V gene, CDR1 is SGDLS and CDR2 is YYNGEE. This CDR3 has 17 residues. CDR3 DNA sequence: TGTGCCAGCAGGTTGGGGCGGGCAGAGGACCTGAACACTGAAGCTTTCTTT. It is translated as CASRLGRAEDLNTEAFF.

V gene TRBV7-9 combines with J gene TRBJ2-2; TRBD2 aligns across 7 bases. The ends lost 4 bases at V and 5 bases at J; junction bases unmatched: 7. Germline CDR1 reads SEHNR; CDR2 reads FQNEAQ (reference sequence). The CDR3 has 15 residues. The CDR3 protein is CASSSSGPRTGELFF. CDR3 DNA: TGTGCCAGCAGCTCTAGCGGACCAAGGACCGGGGAGCTGTTTTTT.

This sequence joins TRBV12-3 or TRBV12-4 and TRBJ1-2, with no clear D. CDR3 length: 11 amino acids. V was pared by 4 bases and J by 6 bases, with 6 bases between. DNA for the CDR3: TGTGCCAGCAGTTCCGGCGATGGCTACACCTTC. Amino acid sequence: CASSSGDGYTF.

V is TRBV3-1 and J is TRBJ2-2; 8 nucleotides agree with TRBD2. The germline gives CDR1 LGHDT, CDR2 YNNKEL (reference sequence). CDR3 length: 16 amino acids. The junction had 4 bases not matched to a gene; V was cut back by 4 bases and J by 0 bases. CDR3 nucleotide sequence: TGTGCCAGCAGCCGTACGGGGGGGGCGAACACCGGGGAGCTGTTTTTT. Translated: CASSRTGGANTGELFF.